This entry describes one T cell receptor beta chain. Only in-frame clones appear in the TCRdb table, and some are missing; sequencing was by immunoSEQ multiplex PCR. The table has around 200,000 clones, 88% seen once; the top ten hold around 2.6%. The sample originates from a study of blood T cell repertoires in COVID-19. On the study more broadly: The United States, Italy and Spain supplied acute and convalescent COVID-19 samples. The analysed material was cDNA or gDNA that came from T cells, B-cell-depleted T cells, or PBMCs.

The receptor was isolated from a woman under 40 who had recovered from COVID-19. Sequenced material: PBMCs or T cells enriched from blood (not recorded which).

The CDR3 DNA reads as TGTGCCAGCAGCCAAGATCAGCAGGGGAGAGGCTATGGCTACACCTTC. It is translated as CASSQDQQGRGYGYTF. The chain employs TRBV14 and TRBJ1-2, with a possible D match to TRBD1 (6 bases). The CDR3 runs 16 residues. The V gene lost 0 bases and the J gene lost 4 bases, with 15 bases spanning the gap. The germline V gene encodes CDR1 SGHDN and CDR2 FVKESK.